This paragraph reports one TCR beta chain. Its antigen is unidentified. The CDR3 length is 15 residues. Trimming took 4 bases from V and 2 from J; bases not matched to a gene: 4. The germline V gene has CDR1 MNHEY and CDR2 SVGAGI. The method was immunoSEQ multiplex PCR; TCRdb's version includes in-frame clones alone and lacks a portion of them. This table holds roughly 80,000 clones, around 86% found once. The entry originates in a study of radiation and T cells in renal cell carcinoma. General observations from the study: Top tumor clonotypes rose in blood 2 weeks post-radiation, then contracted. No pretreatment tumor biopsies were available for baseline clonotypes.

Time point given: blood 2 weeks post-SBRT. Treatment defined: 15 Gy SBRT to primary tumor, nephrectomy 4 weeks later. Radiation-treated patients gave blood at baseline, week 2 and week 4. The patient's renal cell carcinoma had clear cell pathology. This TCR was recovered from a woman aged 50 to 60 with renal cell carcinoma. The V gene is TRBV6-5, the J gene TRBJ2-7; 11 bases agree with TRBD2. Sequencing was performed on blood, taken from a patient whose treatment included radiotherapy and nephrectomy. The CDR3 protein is CASSLAGGNPYEQYF. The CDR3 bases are TGTGCCAGCAGTTTAGCGGGAGGGAACCCCTACGAGCAGTACTTC.